These 19 T cell receptor beta chains share one sample of origin, sequenced in a study of blood T cell repertoires in COVID-19. Profiling relied on immunoSEQ multiplex PCR, and the TCRdb table lists in-frame clones only, not all of them. The profile shows some 87,000 clones, around 87% of them singletons. Sequencing was carried out using peripheral blood. The receptors derive from a human donor in a cohort sampled during active COVID-19.

The J gene is TRBJ2-7, the V gene TRBV6-5; D not certain. The CDR3 loop spans 15 amino acids. Trimming cost V 6 bases and J 0 bases, with 15 bases left between them. CDR1 and CDR2 (germline): MNHEY, SVGAGI. As DNA, the CDR3 is TGTGCCAGCAGCTCGCACACCCCATCCTCCTACGAGCAGTACTTC. It translates to CASSSHTPSSYEQYF.

The chain recombines TRBV3-1 (or the pseudogene TRBV3-2) with TRBJ2-5; TRBD2 matches at 10 bases. Trimming removed 4 bases from V and 3 bases from J; junction bases left unmatched: 5. The CDR3 runs 15 residues. Germline loops: CDR1 LGHDT, CDR2 YNNKEL (reference sequence). The CDR3 is CASSPRTSGKETQYF. In DNA, the CDR3 is TGTGCCAGCAGCCCGAGGACTAGCGGAAAAGAGACCCAGTACTTC.

DNA for the CDR3: TGTGCCAGCAGCTCGGTACTGGGACAGGGGGCGATCCCCGGGGAGCTGTTTTTT. It specifies CASSSVLGQGAIPGELFF. The gene calls are TRBV7-6 and TRBJ2-2, with TRBD1 matching over 12 bases. CDR3 length: 18 residues. In germline, CDR1 is SGHVS, CDR2 FNYEAQ. The V and J ends lost 4 bases and 6 bases, in that order; junction bases with no gene match: 12.

This chain joins TRBV5-1 and TRBJ2-5; D not certain. The CDR3 runs to 12 residues. CDR1 SGHRS and CDR2 YFSETQ come from the germline V gene. The V and J ends lost 2 bases and 3 bases respectively, with 5 bases between them. CDR3 amino acids: CASSLREETQYF. The DNA for the CDR3 is TGCGCCAGCAGCTTACGCGAAGAGACCCAGTACTTC.

The chain couples TRBV5-1 to TRBJ1-3, with TRBD1 matching 7 bases. The CDR3 totals 16 residues. Per germline, CDR1 SGHRS and CDR2 YFSETQ. J was trimmed by 1 base and V by 3 bases; bases with no gene match: 7. Here the CDR3 DNA reads TGCGCCAGCAGCTCGAGACAGGGAGCTTCTGGAAACACCATATATTTT. Its protein product is CASSSRQGASGNTIYF. Variable domain in full (rest from reference TRBV5-1 and TRBJ1-3): KAGVTQTPRYLIKTRGQQVTLSCSPISGHRSVSWYQQTPGQGLQFLFEYFSETQRNKGNFPGRFSGRQFSNSRSEMNVSTLELGDSALYLCASSSRQGASGNTIYFGEGSWLTVV.

The rearrangement joins TRBV5-4 to TRBJ2-5; 9 bases align to TRBD2. This CDR3 is built from 15 residues. Germline lookup yields CDR1 SGHNT and CDR2 YYREEE (reference sequence). Losses at the gene ends were 1 base for V and 5 bases for J; bases not matched to a gene: 6. The CDR3 DNA follows: TGTGCCAGCAGCTTGAAGGCGGGGGGGCAGGAGACCCAGTACTTC. This gives the protein CASSLKAGGQETQYF. Full variable domain (rest looked up from reference TRBV5-4 and TRBJ2-5): ETGVTQSPTHLIKTRGQQVTLRCSSQSGHNTVSWYQQALGQGPQFIFQYYREEENGRGNFPPRFSGLQFPNYSSELNVNALELDDSALYLCASSLKAGGQETQYFGPGTRLLVL.

CDR3 loop: CASSVHGTDTDTQYF. CDR3 nucleotides: TGTGCCAGCAGCGTACACGGGACAGACACAGATACGCAGTATTTT. This rearrangement joins TRBV5-5 to TRBJ2-3; TRBD1 aligns across 7 bases. Germline V gene lookup returns CDR1 SGHKS and CDR2 YYEKEE (reference sequence). V lost 4 bases to trimming and J lost 2 bases; unmatched junction nucleotides: 7. This CDR3 has 15 residues.

This chain links TRBV5-6 with TRBJ1-5; 8 bases fit TRBD1. Germline V CDR1 and CDR2: SGHDT, YYEEEE. J was trimmed by 5 bases and V by 2 bases; bases with no gene match: 9. CDR3 length: 16 residues. The CDR3 loop is CASSFMTGVSDQPQHF. The CDR3 nucleotides are TGTGCCAGCAGCTTTATGACAGGGGTTAGTGATCAGCCCCAGCATTTT.

The chain uses TRBV30 and TRBJ1-6; TRBD1 agrees at 9 bases. CDR1 is GTSNPN and CDR2 is SVGIG in the germline V gene (reference sequence). Germline trimming cut 5 bases from V and 2 bases from J; bases unmatched to any gene: 7. The CDR3 spans 16 residues. In DNA, the CDR3 is TGTGCCTGGGGGGACAGGGTGAAAACCTATAATTCACCCCTCCACTTT. This sequence encodes CAWGDRVKTYNSPLHF. Using reference TRBV30 and TRBJ1-6 for the parts outside the CDR3, the full variable domain is SQTIHQWPATLVQPVGSPLSLECTVEGTSNPNLYWYRQAAGRGLQLLFYSVGIGQISSEVPQNLSASRPQDRQFILSSKKLLLSDSGFYLCAWGDRVKTYNSPLHFGNGTRLTVT.

This chain connects TRBV5-8 to TRBJ1-2; weak D call: TRBD1 (6 bases). Per the germline V gene, CDR1 is SGHTS and CDR2 is YDEGEE. CDR3 size: 17 residues. Deletions cut 3 bases from V and 8 bases from J, with 26 bases between. CDR3 residues: CASSSRYHRVELSGYTF. The CDR3, as DNA: TGTGCCAGCAGCTCGCGATACCACAGGGTGGAACTATCCGGCTACACCTTC. The full variable domain, completed using reference TRBV5-8 and TRBJ1-2, is EAGVTQSPTHLIKTRGQQATLRCSPISGHTSVYWYQQALGLGLQFLLWYDEGEERNRGNFPPRFSGRQFPNYSSELNVNALELEDSALYLCASSSRYHRVELSGYTFGSGTRLTVV.

This rearrangement joins TRBV5-3 to TRBJ1-6; D is unclear. TRBV5-3 is assigned to the ORF class and has an uncertain function. V was pared by 1 base and J by 10 bases, with 12 bases between. The CDR3 contains 14 residues. CDR3 sequence reads: CARSLPLGRSPLHF. CDR3 nucleotides: TGTGCCAGAAGCTTGCCCCTGGGGAGGTCACCCCTCCACTTT.

The gene calls are TRBV4-1 and TRBJ1-2; 8 positions agree with TRBD1. Germline V gene lookup returns CDR1 MGHRA and CDR2 YSYEKL. V was pared by 4 bases and J by 5 bases, with 9 bases of the junction left unmatched. The CDR3 totals 15 residues. CDR3 nucleotides: TGCGCCAGCAGCCGAGAGACAGGGGTAAATTATGGCTACACCTTC. The encoded protein is CASSRETGVNYGYTF.

This CDR3 is CASSRGTSGGSDTQYF. CDR3 bases: TGCGCCAGCAGCAGAGGGACTAGCGGGGGTTCAGATACGCAGTATTTT. The chain uses TRBV4-1 and TRBJ2-3; TRBD2 matches at 14 bases. The CDR3 is 16 amino acids. With V trimmed by 5 bases and J by 4 bases, 5 bases remained unmatched. Germline loops: CDR1 MGHRA, CDR2 YSYEKL.

CDR3 residues: CASSSRGGGHEQYF. The DNA of the CDR3 is TGTGCCAGCAGTTCCCGTGGGGGGGGGCACGAGCAGTACTTC. The V call is TRBV6-5, the J call TRBJ2-7; tentatively, D is TRBD2 (7 bases). Germline V gene lookup returns CDR1 MNHEY and CDR2 SVGAGI. Trimming took off 4 bases at V and 5 bases at J, with 15 bases between the two ends. The CDR3 has 14 amino acids.

A single count supports this clone. The chain uses TRBV5-1 and TRBJ1-3, with TRBD1 matching 8 bases. The germline gives CDR1 SGHRS, CDR2 YFSETQ. This CDR3 has 15 residues. The junction had 9 bases not matched to a gene; V was cut back by 6 bases and J by 4 bases. CDR3 loop: CASTDPGGRGNTIYF. Here the CDR3 DNA reads TGCGCCAGCACCGACCCAGGGGGCCGCGGAAACACCATATATTTT.

The chain uses TRBV6-5 and TRBJ1-1; tentative D call: TRBD1 (6 bases). The CDR3 is 15 amino acids. Germline values: CDR1 MNHEY, CDR2 SVGAGI. Trimming took 6 bases from V and 0 from J, leaving 14 bases between them. Here the CDR3 reads CASSPPRGMNTEAFF. CDR3 nucleotide sequence: TGTGCCAGCAGCCCCCCGAGGGGGATGAACACTGAAGCTTTCTTT.

The chain combines TRBV7-9 with TRBJ1-5, with D perhaps matching TRBD1 (6 bases). V was cut by 6 bases and J by 9 bases, with 15 bases left in between. This CDR3 region has 13 residues. Per germline, CDR1 SEHNR and CDR2 FQNEAQ (reference sequence). DNA for the CDR3: TGTGCCAGCAGTCCACAGGGACCTGGGCCCCAGCATTTT. This encodes CASSPQGPGPQHF. Complete variable domain (other parts from reference TRBV7-9 and TRBJ1-5): DTGVSQNPRHKITKRGQNVTFRCDPISEHNRLYWYRQTLGQGPEFLTYFQNEAQLEKSRLLSDRFSAERPKGSFSTLEIQRTEQGDSAMYLCASSPQGPGPQHFGDGTRLSIL.

Only one count was recorded for this clone. V is TRBV9 and J is TRBJ2-1; TRBD2 agrees at 8 bases. CDR3 length: 15 residues. J was trimmed by 4 bases and V by 4 bases; bases with no gene match: 7. Germline V gene lookup returns CDR1 SGDLS and CDR2 YYNGEE. The CDR3, as DNA: TGTGCCAGCAGCCTACGGACTAGCCCGTACAATGAGCAGTTCTTC. This codes for CASSLRTSPYNEQFF.

The chain has TRBV4-1 and TRBJ1-3; the match to TRBD1 covers 7 bases. Trimming removed 0 bases from V and 0 bases from J; junction bases left unmatched: 2. The CDR3 has 16 amino acids. Germline-derived CDR1 and CDR2 are MGHRA and YSYEKL. CDR3 sequence (DNA): TGCGCCAGCAGCCAAGAAGGGGGCCACTCTGGAAACACCATATATTTT. Translation: CASSQEGGHSGNTIYF.